This paragraph covers one T cell receptor (beta chain) sequence. This clonotype was seen many times. Its antigen is still unknown. Qualities for individual bases were not recorded, and no much larger clone is one base off. This record belongs to a study of T-cell reconstitution after alpha-beta-depleted transplantation in children (dated by TCRdb to about 2016). Background for the entire study: T-cell immune reconstitution after TCRalphabeta/CD19-depleted allogeneic hematopoietic cell transplantation in children was quantitatively tracked in the study by means of TCR repertoire profiling. Overall study results and their limits: Over the following months the frequencies of hyperexpanded clones went down, and after one year T-cell counts and TCRbeta diversity were mostly credited to newly produced T cells. The apparently early recovery of alphabetaT-cell counts about two months after transplant reportedly depended on only several hundred rapidly expanded clones that came from non-depleted graft cells. In some patients, the high TCRbeta diversity seen at day 60 was put down to recipient T cells and intrathymic progenitors that had survived conditioning.

CDR1 MNHNS and CDR2 SASEGT were looked up in the germline V gene. The junction shows trimming of 6 bases on V and 2 bases on J, and the gene matches do not reach 9 bases of it. The CDR3 measures 16 amino acids from cysteine to phenylalanine. Left in the record is the CDR3 DNA by itself, 48 bases read in frame from the first base. Per the publication, the treatment or condition label means: allogeneic hematopoietic cell transplantation with graft depleted of TCRalphabeta T cells and CD19 B cells. TCRalphabeta/CD19-depleted allogeneic hematopoietic cell grafts were given to the transplant recipients, all of whom were children. Libraries came from PCR. The sample was run on an Illumina HiSeq 2500. TCR libraries were prepared with molecular barcoding, using unique molecular identifiers to normalize TCRbeta repertoire quantification. The public reads were reanalyzed by TCRdb: fastp trimming at Q25, MiXCR alignment, in-frame beta chains only. Records with the same CDR3 protein are collapsed into one entry carrying the most frequent genes and DNA. The table for this sample lists about 280,000 distinct CDR3 sequences; roughly 12% of them were counted only once. 20% to 30% of the sample comes from the top ten.

The source was peripheral blood, collected 180 days after TCRalphabeta/CD19-depleted stem cell transplant. The source is a male patient between 2 and 10 years old who had a stem cell transplant for chronic granulomatous disease, so the T cells may come from the graft donor. Here the chain combines TRBV6-1 and TRBJ2-5, with 10 middle bases fitting TRBD2. The CDR3 reads CASRTLSGRLQETQYF. The DNA is TGTGCCAGCAGAACCCTTAGCGGGAGGCTACAAGAGACCCAGTACTTC.